This TCR beta chain is from a study of cytomegalovirus exposure and HLA in healthy donors. Across the study: Earlier results showed almost 120 million unique TCR beta sequences derived from about 179 million T cells. Study conclusions and caveats: As was reported, the classifier diagnosed cytomegalovirus status with high specificity and sensitivity. Researchers reported from a later analysis that most CMV-associated TCR beta chains appeared HLA-restricted.

In regard to this clone: Antigen specificity is unknown.

The PCR was carried out with 60 Vbeta primers and 13 Jbeta primers. This table comes from immunoSEQ multiplex PCR, and its TCRdb copy is limited to in-frame clones, with some not included. The repertoire holds fewer than 100,000 clones, more than 75% seen once, with approximately 3.6% in the top ten. The CDR3 is 11 amino acids. In germline, CDR1 is ENHRY, CDR2 SYGVKD. V lost 8 bases to trimming and J lost 7 bases, with 9 bases between them. The rearrangement joins TRBV10-3 to TRBJ2-1; tentatively, D is TRBD2 (5 bases). The source is a woman in her thirties or forties in good health and CMV-seronegative. Sequenced input: PBMCs. The CDR3 DNA sequence: TGTGCCATCGGACTGGGGAATGAGCAGTTCTTC. It specifies CAIGLGNEQFF.